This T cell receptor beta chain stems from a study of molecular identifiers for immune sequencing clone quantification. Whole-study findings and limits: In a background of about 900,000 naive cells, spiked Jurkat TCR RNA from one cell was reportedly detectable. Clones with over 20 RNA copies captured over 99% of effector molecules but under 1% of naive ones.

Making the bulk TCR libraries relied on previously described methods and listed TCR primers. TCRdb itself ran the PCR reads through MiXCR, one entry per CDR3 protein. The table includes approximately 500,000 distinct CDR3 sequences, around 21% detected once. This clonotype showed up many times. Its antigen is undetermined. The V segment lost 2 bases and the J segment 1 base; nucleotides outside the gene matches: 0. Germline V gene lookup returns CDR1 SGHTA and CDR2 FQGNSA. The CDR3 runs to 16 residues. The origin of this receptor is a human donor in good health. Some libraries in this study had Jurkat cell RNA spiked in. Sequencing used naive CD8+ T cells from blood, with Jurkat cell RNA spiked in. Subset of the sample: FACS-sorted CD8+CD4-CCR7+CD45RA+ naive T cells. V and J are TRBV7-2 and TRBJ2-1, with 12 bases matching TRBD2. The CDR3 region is CASSLLAGGSYNEQFF. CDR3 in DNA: TGTGCCAGCAGCTTACTAGCGGGAGGGTCCTACAATGAGCAGTTCTTC.